A single sample gave rise to the 18 T cell receptor beta chains below, sequenced in a study of STAT3 mutations in large granular lymphocyte leukemia. Sequenced by immunoSEQ multiplex PCR; TCRdb stores in-frame clones only, minus some. This table holds 2,500 or so clones. Study-level results: At least one immunodominant TCR beta clonotype appeared in every T-cell large granular lymphocyte leukemia patient.

Their antigen targets remain unknown. Sample: PBMCs. These TCRs come from a human donor with T large granular lymphocyte leukemia. The donor label of this sample is uncertain. Some clones in this sample may be carry-over from other donors' samples.

To note about this clone: In this CDR3 the conserved last residue, phenylalanine or tryptophan, is missing, so a read error is likely. No DNA is shown, since the ends of the CDR3 on it are uncertain; the CDR3 is the one TCRdb lists. The rearrangement links TRBV7-8 to TRBJ1-5; the listed D gene, TRBD1, was not tested against the DNA. The CDR3 comprises 12 residues, both ends counted. Germline V gene sequence: CDR1 SGHVS, CDR2 FQNEAQ. The CDR3 sequence: CASSLRRSGNQP.

With regard to this clone: The final CDR3 position lacks the conserved phenylalanine or tryptophan, pointing to a likely read error. It is unclear where the CDR3 begins or ends on the DNA, so no DNA is shown, and the CDR3 is as TCRdb lists it. This chain links TRBV5-1 with TRBJ2-1; the D call TRBD1 from the table was never checked on the DNA. The germline V gene encodes CDR1 SGHRS and CDR2 YFSETQ. The CDR3 has 13 amino acids, counting both end residues. CDR3: CASSLSAGSSYNE.

Concerning this clone: Lacking the conserved final phenylalanine or tryptophan, this CDR3 likely reflects a read error. The DNA is left out, because the CDR3 cannot be placed on it with certainty; the CDR3 is given as TCRdb lists it. This rearrangement joins TRBV5-1 to TRBJ1-2. The V gene's germline CDR1 is SGHRS and CDR2 YFSETQ. Counting both end residues, the CDR3 totals 11 amino acids. The CDR3 spells CASSSGGIGAG.

In the case of this clone: The conserved phenylalanine or tryptophan normally closing the CDR3 is absent here, so this likely arose from a read error. It is unclear where the CDR3 begins or ends on the DNA, so no DNA is shown, and the CDR3 is as TCRdb lists it. The chain joins TRBV20-1 to TRBJ2-3; the table gives TRBD2 as D, unverified against the DNA. The CDR3 is 11 amino acids in total, end residues counted. The germline V gene has CDR1 DFQATT and CDR2 SNEGSKA (reference sequence). CDR3 residues: CSAKLAGGPGT.

This clone ranks as medium-sized in terms of frequency. The final CDR3 position lacks the conserved phenylalanine or tryptophan, pointing to a likely read error. The DNA is omitted, as the CDR3 cannot be located on it reliably, and the CDR3 follows TCRdb's listing. The chain has TRBV9 and TRBJ2-1; the table names TRBD2, a call not compared with the DNA. The CDR3 has 11 residues if both end residues are counted. Germline-derived CDR1 and CDR2 are SGDLS and YYNGEE. CDR3 sequence: CASSVVGVGDE.

A word on this clone: As the CDR3 is not closed by the conserved phenylalanine or tryptophan, this likely results from a read error. The DNA is left out, because the CDR3 cannot be placed on it with certainty; the CDR3 is given as TCRdb lists it. The chain has TRBV5-1 and TRBJ2-2; the table's D gene call, TRBD2, was not cross checked with the DNA. Germline CDR1 reads SGHRS; CDR2 reads YFSETQ. The CDR3 is 10 residues long, counting both termini. The chain's CDR3 is CASSKGLPGE.

Comment on this clone: Without the conserved terminal phenylalanine or tryptophan, this CDR3 likely stems from a read error. Because the CDR3's place on the DNA is in doubt, the DNA is left out and the CDR3 is given as listed by TCRdb. The chain has TRBV7-6 and TRBJ1-4; the table's D gene call, TRBD1, was not cross checked with the DNA. The CDR3 is 13 amino acids in total, end residues counted. Germline CDR1 reads SGHVS; CDR2 reads FNYEAQ. The chain's CDR3 is CASSLMNTATNEK.

Judged by frequency, this clone is medium-sized. This likely comes from a read error, as the CDR3 has no conserved phenylalanine or tryptophan at its end. It is unclear where the CDR3 begins or ends on the DNA, so no DNA is shown, and the CDR3 is as TCRdb lists it. J is TRBJ2-1 and V is TRBV14; TRBD2, the table's D call, was not compared with the DNA. The CDR3 has 14 amino acids, counting both end residues. Per germline, CDR1 SGHDN and CDR2 FVKESK. The CDR3 region is CASSQRRTSGMNNE.

Regarding this clone: Likely a read error: the CDR3 ends without its conserved phenylalanine or tryptophan. No DNA is shown, since the ends of the CDR3 on it are uncertain; the CDR3 is the one TCRdb lists. The chain employs TRBV20-1 and TRBJ1-5; the tabulated D call, TRBD1, remains unverified against the DNA. The CDR3 is 10 amino acids long, termini counted. The V gene's germline CDR1 is DFQATT and CDR2 SNEGSKA (reference sequence). CDR3 protein: CSASAQVQQP.

Of note for this clone: Likely a read error: the CDR3 ends without its conserved phenylalanine or tryptophan. Because the CDR3's place on the DNA is in doubt, the DNA is left out and the CDR3 is given as listed by TCRdb. The rearrangement joins TRBV29-1 to TRBJ2-1; the DNA was not compared with TRBD2, the D call given in the table. With termini counted, the CDR3 has 13 amino acids. The germline V gene has CDR1 SQVTM and CDR2 ANQGSEA. This CDR3 reads CSAKFLAGGLYNE.

As regards this clone: The CDR3 end shows no conserved phenylalanine or tryptophan, and so a read error is likely. Because the CDR3's place on the DNA is in doubt, the DNA is left out and the CDR3 is given as listed by TCRdb. This sequence joins TRBV18 and TRBJ2-3; the tabulated D call, TRBD2, remains unverified against the DNA. The CDR3 spans 11 residues, counting both ends. Germline-derived CDR1 and CDR2 are KGHSH and LQKENI. This CDR3 reads CASSAGGNQDT.

A remark on this clone: No conserved phenylalanine or tryptophan is present at the end of the CDR3, so a read error is the likely explanation. No DNA is shown, since the ends of the CDR3 on it are uncertain; the CDR3 is the one TCRdb lists. This chain uses TRBV2 with TRBJ1-2; TRBD1 is the table's D call and was not checked against the DNA. Germline CDR1 is SNHLY and CDR2 is FYNNEI. The CDR3 adds up to 10 amino acids, both ends counted. The CDR3 spells CARLTGPNYG.

Concerning this clone itself: As the CDR3 is not closed by the conserved phenylalanine or tryptophan, this likely results from a read error. It is unclear where the CDR3 begins or ends on the DNA, so no DNA is shown, and the CDR3 is as TCRdb lists it. The chain couples TRBV6-4 to TRBJ1-4; the D call in the table, TRBD1, was not verified against the DNA. The CDR3 is 13 residues long, ends included. Germline CDR1 is MRHNA and CDR2 is SNTAGT. CDR3 in amino acids: CAARGRNLGTNEK.

Remarks on this clone: This CDR3 is missing its conserved last phenylalanine or tryptophan, likely due to a read error. It is unclear where the CDR3 begins or ends on the DNA, so no DNA is shown, and the CDR3 is as TCRdb lists it. The CDR3 loop is CASSLRERHNE. The chain joins TRBV7-2 to TRBJ2-1; the table's TRBD1 call for D was not verified on the DNA. The CDR3 spans 11 residues, counting both ends. The V gene's germline CDR1 is SGHTA and CDR2 FQGNSA.

A remark on this clone: This likely comes from a read error, as the CDR3 has no conserved phenylalanine or tryptophan at its end. The DNA is omitted, as the CDR3 cannot be located on it reliably, and the CDR3 follows TCRdb's listing. The chain carries TRBV7-3 and TRBJ1-5. Ends included, the CDR3 has 11 residues. The V gene's germline CDR1 is SGHTA and CDR2 FQGTGA. The CDR3 loop reads CASSRRYGNQP.

Turning to this clone: Likely a read error: the CDR3 ends without its conserved phenylalanine or tryptophan. The DNA is left out, because the CDR3 cannot be placed on it with certainty; the CDR3 is given as TCRdb lists it. The CDR3 reads CASRDTGQGLNNE. V usage is TRBV2 and J usage is TRBJ2-1; TRBD1, the table's D call, lacks a check against the DNA. The length of the CDR3 is 13 amino acids, counting both ends. Germline V CDR1 and CDR2: SNHLY, FYNNEI.

This clone is classed as medium-sized by frequency. This CDR3 fails to terminate in the conserved phenylalanine or tryptophan, so it likely reflects a read error. Because the CDR3's place on the DNA is in doubt, the DNA is left out and the CDR3 is given as listed by TCRdb. V gene TRBV19 combines with J gene TRBJ2-3; the DNA was not used to check the table's D call, TRBD1. The CDR3 adds up to 11 amino acids, both ends counted. The germline CDR1 and CDR2 sequences are LNHDA and SQIVND (reference sequence). This CDR3 is CASTATGGPDT.

On this clone itself: As the CDR3 is not closed by the conserved phenylalanine or tryptophan, this likely results from a read error. No DNA is shown, since the ends of the CDR3 on it are uncertain; the CDR3 is the one TCRdb lists. This chain links TRBV10-3 with TRBJ1-5; the DNA was not used to check the table's D call, TRBD1. Germline lookup yields CDR1 ENHRY and CDR2 SYGVKD. Both ends counted, the CDR3 spans 11 residues. CDR3 sequence reads: CAISNRDAGQP.